A single sample is the source of the 20 T cell receptor beta chains below, sequenced in a study of tumor and adjacent non-tumor tissue in lung cancer. This sample's RNA came from whole unsorted tissue. More than 3 cm separated this lung sample from the edge of the tumor. TCRbeta libraries were built with three rounds of nested PCR, modified from ARM-PCR. TCRdb recomputed calls from the multiplex PCR reads with MiXCR, one row per CDR3 protein. The sample holds some 80,000 distinct CDR3 sequences, approximately 82% seen once. The sequencing input was distant non-tumor lung tissue. The receptors were gathered from a man between 65 and 80 years old with non-small cell lung cancer.

The rearrangement joins TRBV20-1 to TRBJ2-7; TRBD2 agrees at 7 bases. CDR1 DFQATT and CDR2 SNEGSKA come from the germline V gene (reference sequence). This CDR3 is built from 15 residues. The CDR3 reads CRVREGLVGTYEQYF. The CDR3 region has the DNA TGCCGTGTTAGAGAAGGACTAGTGGGAACCTACGAGCAGTACTTC.

For this clonotype: This may come from a read error, since a much larger clone is one base off. The V call is TRBV28, the J call TRBJ1-2; D unclear. The germline CDR1 and CDR2 sequences are MDHEN and SYDVKM. CDR3 length: 14 residues. CDR3 region: CASSLQRAKYGYTF. For the CDR3, the DNA is TGTGCCAGCAGTTTACAGAGGGCTAAGTATGGCTACACCTTC.

This clonotype was counted only a few times. The chain employs TRBV28 and TRBJ2-7, with D possibly matching TRBD2 (6 bases). This CDR3 contains 16 residues. Trimming stripped 6 bases from V and 3 bases from J, with 21 bases between. CDR1 and CDR2 from the germline V gene are MDHEN and SYDVKM. The CDR3 DNA follows: TGTGCCAGCAGGCAACTCGCTTTGGGCGGGGACTACGAGCAGTACTTC. Translating it yields CASRQLALGGDYEQYF.

On this clonotype itself: One end of the junction varies from germline; a read error may be responsible. The rearrangement uses TRBV4-1 and TRBJ2-7; D not resolved. Germline CDR1 and CDR2: MGHRA and YSYEKL. There are 13 residues in the CDR3. Here the CDR3 DNA reads TGCGCCAGCAGCCAAGAACAATCATACAAGCAGTACTTT. Amino acid sequence: CASSQEQSYKQYF.

Of note for this clonotype: This CDR3 fails to terminate in the conserved phenylalanine or tryptophan, so it likely reflects a read error. The limits of the CDR3 on the DNA are not certain, so only TCRdb's listed CDR3 is given. The rearrangement joins TRBV6-5 to TRBJ2-1; the table names TRBD1, a call not compared with the DNA. 14 amino acids form the CDR3, both terminal residues included. Germline-derived CDR1 and CDR2 are MNHEY and SVGAGI. Here the CDR3 reads CASSYRDPGPEYWS.

This clonotype was counted a single time. This likely comes from a read error, as the CDR3 has no conserved phenylalanine or tryptophan at its end. The rearrangement joins TRBV28 to TRBJ2-5; 7 nucleotides match TRBD2. This CDR3 has 16 residues. Per germline, CDR1 MDHEN and CDR2 SYDVKM. Trimming removed 3 bases from V and 1 base from J; junction bases left unmatched: 8. CDR3 sequence reads: CASSFRSGNLQETQYL. The CDR3 coding sequence is TGTGCCAGCAGTTTTCGGAGCGGGAATCTCCAAGAGACCCAGTACCTC.

A note on this clonotype: Germline and junction disagree at one end, which may indicate a read error. The V call is TRBV6-2 or TRBV6-3, the J call TRBJ2-2; maybe TRBD2 (5 bases). The CDR3 has 13 residues. CDR1 and CDR2 (germline): MNHEY, SVGEGT. The CDR3 reads CANSRINTGELFF. The DNA for the CDR3 is TGTGCCAACAGCAGAATTAACACCGGGGAGTTGTTTTTT.

A note on this clonotype: The final CDR3 position lacks the conserved phenylalanine or tryptophan, pointing to a likely read error. The chain carries TRBV6-2 or TRBV6-3 and TRBJ2-1; D not resolved. CDR3 size: 14 residues. V gave up 2 bases and J gave up 6 bases, with 11 bases separating them. The V gene's germline CDR1 is MNHEY and CDR2 SVGEGT. DNA of the CDR3: TGTGCCAGCAGTTACGGTCAGGAGTGCAATGAGCAGTTCTTA. Protein: CASSYGQECNEQFL.

With regard to this clonotype: The germline gene is not matched at one end of the junction; a read error may be the cause. The rearrangement joins TRBV6-5 to TRBJ1-2; D is possibly TRBD1 (6 bases). There are 14 residues in the CDR3. The germline V gene has CDR1 MNHEY and CDR2 SVGAGI. In DNA form, the CDR3 reads TGTGGCAGCAGTTACTTAACACAGGGTTATGGCTACACCTTC. This translates into CGSSYLTQGYGYTF.

The chain combines TRBV12-3 or TRBV12-4 with TRBJ1-5; tentatively, D is TRBD1 (6 bases). The CDR3 runs 15 residues. V lost 3 bases and J lost 5, with 14 bases in between. CDR3 amino acids: CASSFGGGGDQPQHF. CDR3 bases: TGTGCCAGCAGTTTTGGGGGCGGTGGCGATCAGCCCCAGCATTTT.

There are a few counts of this clonotype. A single base separates this from a much larger clone, so it may be a read error. V usage is TRBV12-3 or TRBV12-4 and J usage is TRBJ1-2; TRBD1 aligns across 7 bases. CDR3 length: 14 amino acids. V lost 5 bases, J lost 4 bases, and 7 bases stayed unmatched. CDR3 sequence: CASSVTGEGYGYTF. DNA of the CDR3: TGTGCCAGCAGTGTTACAGGGGAAGGCTATGGCTACACCTTC.

The sample holds one count of this clonotype. One junction end disagrees with the germline gene, perhaps due to a read error. The chain has TRBV20-1 and TRBJ2-3; D possibly corresponds to TRBD1 (6 bases). Germline CDR1 is DFQATT and CDR2 is SNEGSKA (reference sequence). This CDR3 is 14 amino acids long. The CDR3 region has the DNA TGCAGTGATAGAGTAGGGTGGGACACAGATAAGCAGTATTTT. This translates into CSDRVGWDTDKQYF.

A word on this clonotype: The conserved closing phenylalanine or tryptophan is absent in this CDR3, likely reflecting a read error. The V gene is TRBV5-1, the J gene TRBJ2-1; 9 bases map to TRBD2. Per germline, CDR1 SGHRS and CDR2 YFSETQ. V trimming: 4 bases; J trimming: 9 bases; junction bases outside the gene matches: 11. The CDR3 totals 15 residues. The CDR3 here is CASSIGTSRSGEQFY. CDR3 coding DNA: TGCGCCAGCAGCATCGGGACTAGCCGAAGTGGTGAGCAGTTCTAC.

A remark on this clonotype: The junction does not match germline at one end; this may be a read error. The chain couples TRBV5-1 to TRBJ2-5, with 9 bases lining up with TRBD2. Per germline, CDR1 SGHRS and CDR2 YFSETQ. CDR3 length equals 16 residues. As DNA, the CDR3 is TGCGCCAGCAGCCCGGGATTAGCGGGAGCTGGGGAGACCCAGTGCTTC. Protein sequence: CASSPGLAGAGETQCF.

About this clonotype: It may be a read error: a sequence one base away is much more abundant. The rearrangement uses TRBV7-8 and TRBJ2-3; 7 nucleotides line up with TRBD2. The J segment lost 2 bases and the V segment lost 8 bases, leaving 10 bases of the junction unmatched. CDR3 length: 15 residues. The germline V gene encodes CDR1 SGHVS and CDR2 FQNEAQ. The CDR3 protein is CASGERGGYTDTQYF. CDR3 bases: TGTGCCAGCGGGGAGCGGGGAGGTTACACAGATACGCAGTATTTT. Full variable domain (outside the CDR3, taken from reference TRBV7-8 and TRBJ2-3): GAGVSQSPRYKVAKRGQDVALRCDPISGHVSLFWYQQALGQGPEFLTYFQNEAQLDKSGLPSDRFFAERPEGSVSTLKIQRTQQEDSAVYLCASGERGGYTDTQYFGPGTRLTVL.

Points on this clonotype: The junction departs from the called germline gene at one end, perhaps through a read error. V usage is TRBV5-6 and J usage is TRBJ2-5, with D possibly matching TRBD1 (5 bases). Germline V gene lookup returns CDR1 SGHDT and CDR2 YYEEEE. CDR3 length: 16 amino acids. This chain's CDR3 is CACSRAITDRVGTQYF. The CDR3 nucleotides read TGTGCCTGCAGCCGTGCCATTACCGACAGAGTAGGGACCCAGTACTTC.

On this clonotype: A much larger clone sits a single nucleotide away, making a read error possible. The CDR3, as DNA: TGTGCCTGGAGTGTACAGGGAGACATCGGGGAGCTGTTTTTT. It codes for CAWSVQGDIGELFF. The V call is TRBV30, the J call TRBJ2-2; tentative D call: TRBD1 (6 bases). CDR3 size: 14 residues. Germline CDR1 GTSNPN, CDR2 SVGIG (reference sequence). V lost 0 bases and J lost 7, with 12 bases in between.

Concerning this clonotype itself: One end of the junction varies from germline; a read error may be responsible. The rearrangement uses TRBV11-1 and TRBJ2-7; no definite D call. The CDR3 extends over 13 amino acids. The V gene's germline CDR1 is SGHAT and CDR2 FQDESV (reference sequence). CDR3 in amino acids: CARSLFGGYEEYF. Written as DNA, the CDR3 is TGTGCCAGAAGCTTGTTTGGTGGATACGAGGAGTACTTC.

In the case of this clonotype: Sequence at one end of the junction differs from germline and may be a read error. The rearrangement links TRBV11-2 to TRBJ2-7; a weak D match, TRBD1 (6 bases). The CDR3 is 14 amino acids. Germline V CDR1 and CDR2: SGHAT, FQNNGV. The CDR3 loop is CPSSRAGEWYKQYF. In DNA, the CDR3 is TGTCCCAGCAGTCGGGCAGGGGAATGGTACAAGCAGTACTTC. The full variable domain, rest sourced from reference TRBV11-2 and TRBJ2-7, is EAGVAQSPRYKIIEKRQSVAFWCNPISGHATLYWYQQILGQGPKLLIQFQNNGVVDDSQLPKDRFSAERLKGVDSTLKIQPAKLEDSAVYLCPSSRAGEWYKQYFGPGTRLTVT.

Remarks on this clonotype: No conserved phenylalanine or tryptophan is present at the end of the CDR3, so a read error is the likely explanation. CDR3: CASSLVRGADFNEQFI. CDR3 bases: TGTGCCAGCAGCTTAGTCCGGGGGGCGGATTTCAATGAACAGTTCATC. This chain uses TRBV11-2 with TRBJ2-1, with D perhaps TRBD2 (7 bases). The CDR3 runs to 16 residues. Germline V gives CDR1 SGHAT, CDR2 FQNNGV.